This T cell receptor beta chain was retrieved from a study of PD-L1 blockade in urothelial cancer. On the study more broadly: Men with urothelial cancer arising in the bladder made up most of the roughly 29 patients. Researchers found blood samples held a median of 141,255 T cells.

TCRdb keeps only in-frame clones here, not all; method: immunoSEQ multiplex PCR. This table has more than 65,000 clones, about nine tenths appearing once. The study, taken as a whole, reports: Blood TCR clonality below the median before treatment was a predictor of better survival.

This clone was seen once. Its antigen is currently unknown. The receptor was isolated from a woman between 65 and 79 years old with urothelial cancer. Here the sequenced sample was PBMCs, taken around atezolizumab (anti-PD-L1) treatment.

This CDR3 reads CASSQSGGVLPFDEQYF. CDR3 bases: TGTGCCAGCAGTCAGAGCGGAGGCGTCCTTCCTTTCGACGAGCAGTACTTC. The rearrangement uses TRBV25-1 and TRBJ2-7, with D possibly TRBD2 on 5 matching bases. CDR1 is MGHDK, CDR2 SYGVNS, per germline. The V end was cut by 5 bases, the J end by 5 bases, with 25 bases between. The CDR3 extends over 17 amino acids.